This T cell receptor (beta chain) originates from a study of T cell responses to AZD1222 COVID-19 vaccine. General observations from the study: Only a handful of AZD1222 recipients tested seropositive at baseline.

Researchers grouped second doses given at about 4 or about 12 weeks into one pool. Sequencing was performed with immunoSEQ multiplex PCR; in TCRdb, only in-frame clones are kept and a portion is missing. Of some 280,000 clones listed, almost 95% are singletons. The V segment lost 7 bases and the J segment 4 bases; nucleotides outside the gene matches: 6. The CDR3 totals 13 residues. The V gene's germline CDR1 is LGHDT and CDR2 YNNKEL (reference sequence). As for this clone: As yet, its antigen is unknown.

The source of this sequence is an adult who received the AZD1222 COVID-19 vaccine. V gene TRBV3-1 (or the pseudogene TRBV3-2) combines with J gene TRBJ1-2; 7 bases line up with TRBD1. The sequencing used peripheral blood, collected 28 days after the second AZD1222 dose. The CDR3 loop reads CASNSEGAYGYTF. In DNA, the CDR3 is TGTGCCAGCAACTCTGAGGGGGCCTATGGCTACACCTTC.